The next 7 T cell receptor beta chains were all read from a single sample in a study of human T cells and chemical hapten exposure (dated by TCRdb to the early 2020s). The time point label corresponds to: patch test 1, 2 weeks after DPC sensitization. According to the study, the label for this sample's treatment or condition signals: therapeutic diphenylcyclopropenone sensitization with weekly scalp DPC. The library was prepared using RACE. The instrument given in TCRdb is NextSeq 500. TCRdb ran its own pipeline on the public reads, namely fastp trimming at Q25 and MiXCR clone calling, and kept in-frame beta chains. Records with the same CDR3 protein are collapsed into one entry carrying the most frequent genes and DNA. Within this sample are 80,000 or so distinct CDR3 sequences, with around a tenth of them counted one time only. The ten largest clones add up to roughly 4.2% of the sample. Source: whole blood, taken in connection with sensitization to the hapten diphenylcyclopropenone (DPC). These receptors originate from a woman between 45 and 60 years old with alopecia areata. Some clones in this sample may be carry-over from other donors' samples.

This clonotype was counted ten times or more. V and J are TRBV12-3 or TRBV12-4 and TRBJ1-2; TRBD1 matches at 9 bases. This CDR3 contains 13 residues. After removal of 6 bases from V and 10 bases from J, the junction contained 9 bases not matched to a gene. The CDR3 region has the DNA TGTGCCAGCAGCCCGACAGGGGGGGGAATCTACACCTTC. Amino acids: CASSPTGGGIYTF.

Concerning this clonotype itself: This may come from a read error, since a much larger clone is one base off. The V call is TRBV7-8, the J call TRBJ2-4, with 8 bases matching TRBD2. V shed 5 bases and J 0 bases; nucleotides not matched to a gene: 9. The CDR3 has 17 residues. Germline V CDR1 and CDR2: SGHVS, FQNEAQ. The DNA of the CDR3 is TGTGCCAGCAGCACATGGAGCGGGAGCGGAGCCAAAAACATTCAGTACTTC. Protein product: CASSTWSGSGAKNIQYF.

This clonotype was counted many times. The chain uses TRBV6-6 and TRBJ2-2, with 9 bases lining up with TRBD1. CDR3 length: 16 amino acids. Germline-derived CDR1 and CDR2 are MNHNY and SVGAGI (reference sequence). The V gene end was trimmed by 0 bases and the J gene end by 4 bases; junction bases not matched to a gene: 3. CDR3 in DNA: TGTGCCAGCAGTTACTCGGACAGGGGCCGCACCGGGGAGCTGTTTTTT. As protein: CASSYSDRGRTGELFF.

In this sample, this clonotype turned up a few times. The chain carries TRBV6-2 or TRBV6-3 and TRBJ2-2, with TRBD2 identical over 8 bases. The V gene end was trimmed by 0 bases and the J gene end by 2 bases; junction bases not matched to a gene: 8. The CDR3 has 18 amino acids. In germline, CDR1 is MNHEY, CDR2 SVGEGT. The CDR3 here is CASSYSHLAGINTGELFF. The CDR3 DNA sequence: TGTGCCAGCAGTTACTCGCATTTAGCGGGGATCAACACCGGGGAGCTGTTTTTT.

The chain recombines TRBV20-1 with TRBJ1-2; 7 bases fit TRBD1. CDR1 is DFQATT and CDR2 is SNEGSKA in the germline V gene (reference sequence). This CDR3 is 13 amino acids long. V lost 6 bases and J lost 5; bases outside the gene matches: 9. This CDR3 reads CSALGQVQYGYTF. The CDR3 DNA follows: TGCAGTGCGCTCGGACAGGTTCAATATGGCTACACCTTC.

This clonotype was counted a few times. V and J are TRBV27 and TRBJ1-4, with 8 bases aligning to TRBD1. The CDR3 runs to 13 residues. Losses at the gene ends were 9 bases for V and 8 bases for J; bases not matched to a gene: 8. Germline CDR1 MNHEY, CDR2 SMNVEV (reference sequence). CDR3 sequence: CARGQENGEKLFF. Here the CDR3 DNA reads TGTGCCAGGGGACAGGAAAATGGAGAAAAACTGTTTTTT. The full variable domain, in which reference TRBV27 and TRBJ1-4 provide the parts outside the CDR3, is EAQVTQNPRYLITVTGKKLTVTCSQNMNHEYMSWYRQDPGLGLRQIYYSMNVEVTDKGDVPEGYKVSRKEKRNFPLILESPSPNQTSLYFCARGQENGEKLFFGSGTQLSVL.

The chain joins TRBV15 to TRBJ1-4, with D perhaps matching TRBD1 (5 bases). Trimming took 5 bases from V and 11 from J, leaving 9 bases between them. There are 11 residues in the CDR3. Germline assignment: CDR1 LNHNV and CDR2 YYDKDF (reference sequence). This CDR3 is CATSLRDKLFF. CDR3 nucleotide sequence: TGTGCCACCAGCCTCCGGGACAAACTGTTTTTT.